The text below deals with one TCR beta chain. The antigen remains undetermined. One end of the junction does not line up with germline, which may come from a read error. CDR1 GTSNPN and CDR2 SVGIG come from the germline V gene (reference sequence). This CDR3 has 16 amino acids. These data belong to a study of OX40 agonist ivuxolimab in advanced cancers. Whole-study results and caveats: At 0.1 to 3.0 mg/kg and by week 6, clonal expansion occurred in CD4+ and CD8+ blood T cells. Among expanded peripheral T cells, antigen specificity went undetermined. Certain nonresponders likewise exhibited a low normalized T-cell clonal expansion.

Method: immunoSEQ multiplex PCR; TCRdb's copy keeps in-frame clones and lacks some. Here the sample spans more than 75,000 clones, 86% being singletons. This TCR was sampled from an adult with an advanced solid tumor such as melanoma, head and neck, liver or kidney cancer. J is TRBJ2-7 and V is TRBV30; 9 positions match TRBD1. The sample here was CD4+ or CD8+ T cells sorted from blood, taken in a trial of the OX40 agonist ivuxolimab. CDR3 bases: TGTGCCTGGAGTGCAACAGGGGGCGCGGGAGAGGCCTCCCAGAACTTC. The encoded protein is CAWSATGGAGEASQNF.